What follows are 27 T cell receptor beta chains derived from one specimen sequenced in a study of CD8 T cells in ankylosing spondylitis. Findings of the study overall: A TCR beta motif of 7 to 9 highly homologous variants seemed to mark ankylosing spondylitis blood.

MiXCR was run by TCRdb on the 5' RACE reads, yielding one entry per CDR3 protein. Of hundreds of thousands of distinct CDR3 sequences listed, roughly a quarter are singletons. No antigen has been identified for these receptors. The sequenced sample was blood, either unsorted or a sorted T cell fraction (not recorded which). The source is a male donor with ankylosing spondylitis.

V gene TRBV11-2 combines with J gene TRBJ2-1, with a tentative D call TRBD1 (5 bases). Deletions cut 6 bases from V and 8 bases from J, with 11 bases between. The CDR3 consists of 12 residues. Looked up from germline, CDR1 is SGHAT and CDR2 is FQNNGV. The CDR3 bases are TGTGCCAGCAGACTGGACACTTATGAGCAGTTCTTC. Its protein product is CASRLDTYEQFF.

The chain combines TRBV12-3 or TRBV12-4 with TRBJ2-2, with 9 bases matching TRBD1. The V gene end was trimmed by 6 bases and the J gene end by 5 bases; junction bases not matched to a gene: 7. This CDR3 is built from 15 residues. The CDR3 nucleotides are TGTGCCAGCAGCCAAAACAGGGGGCGGACCGGGGAGCTGTTTTTT. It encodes CASSQNRGRTGELFF.

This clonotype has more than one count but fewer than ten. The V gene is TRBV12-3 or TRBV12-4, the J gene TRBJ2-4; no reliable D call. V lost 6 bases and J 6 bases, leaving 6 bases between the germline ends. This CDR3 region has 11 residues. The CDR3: CASSLRNIQYF. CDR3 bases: TGTGCCAGCAGCTTGAGAAACATTCAGTACTTC.

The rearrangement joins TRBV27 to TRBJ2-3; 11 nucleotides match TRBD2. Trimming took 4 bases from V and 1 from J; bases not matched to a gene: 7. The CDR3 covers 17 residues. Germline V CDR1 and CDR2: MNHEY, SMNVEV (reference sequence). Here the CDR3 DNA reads TGTGCCAGCAGTTGGACCTCGGGACTAGCGGGCACAGATACGCAGTATTTT. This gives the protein CASSWTSGLAGTDTQYF.

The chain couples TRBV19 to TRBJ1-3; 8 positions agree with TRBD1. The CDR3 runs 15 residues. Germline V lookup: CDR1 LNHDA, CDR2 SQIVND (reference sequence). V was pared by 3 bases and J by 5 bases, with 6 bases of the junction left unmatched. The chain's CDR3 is CASSISGQGRNTIYF. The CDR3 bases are TGTGCCAGTAGTATCTCCGGACAGGGCCGAAACACCATATATTTT.

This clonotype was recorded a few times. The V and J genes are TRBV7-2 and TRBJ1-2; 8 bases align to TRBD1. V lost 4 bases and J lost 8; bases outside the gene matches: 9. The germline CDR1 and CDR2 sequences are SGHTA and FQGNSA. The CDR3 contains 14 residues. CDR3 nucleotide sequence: TGTGCCAGCAGCTACCAGACAGGGGAAGAGGGCTACACCTTC. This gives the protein CASSYQTGEEGYTF.

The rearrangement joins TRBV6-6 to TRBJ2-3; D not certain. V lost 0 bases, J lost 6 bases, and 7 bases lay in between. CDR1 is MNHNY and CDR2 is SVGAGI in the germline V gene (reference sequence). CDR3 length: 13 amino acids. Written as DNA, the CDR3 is TGTGCCAGCAGTTACTCGACGGGTGATACGCAGTATTTT. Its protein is CASSYSTGDTQYF.

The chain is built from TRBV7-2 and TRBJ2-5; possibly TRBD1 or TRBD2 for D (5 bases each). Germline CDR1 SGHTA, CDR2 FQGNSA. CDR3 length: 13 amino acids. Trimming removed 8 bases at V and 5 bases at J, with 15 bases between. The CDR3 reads CASLWGNEETQYF. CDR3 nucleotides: TGTGCCAGCCTTTGGGGGAATGAGGAGACCCAGTACTTC.

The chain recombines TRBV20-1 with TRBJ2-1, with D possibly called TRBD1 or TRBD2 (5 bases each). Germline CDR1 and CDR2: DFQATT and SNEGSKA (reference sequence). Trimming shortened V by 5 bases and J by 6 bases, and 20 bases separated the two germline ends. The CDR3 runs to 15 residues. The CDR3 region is CSAPRRDQIGNEQFF. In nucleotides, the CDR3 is TGCAGTGCTCCCCGCCGGGACCAGATAGGCAATGAGCAGTTCTTC.

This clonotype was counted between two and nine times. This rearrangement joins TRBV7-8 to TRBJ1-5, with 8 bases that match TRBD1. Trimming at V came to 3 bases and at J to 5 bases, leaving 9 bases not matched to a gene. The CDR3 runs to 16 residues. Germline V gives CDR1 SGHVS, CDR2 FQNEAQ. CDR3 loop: CASSFYRGMGDQPQHF. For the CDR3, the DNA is TGTGCCAGCAGCTTCTACAGGGGGATGGGCGATCAGCCCCAGCATTTT.

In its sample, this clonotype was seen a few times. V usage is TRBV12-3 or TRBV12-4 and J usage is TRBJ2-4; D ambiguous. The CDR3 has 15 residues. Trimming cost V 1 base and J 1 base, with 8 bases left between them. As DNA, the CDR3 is TGTGCCAGCAGTTTAGGGGCGTCGGCCAAAAACATTCAGTACTTC. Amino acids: CASSLGASAKNIQYF.

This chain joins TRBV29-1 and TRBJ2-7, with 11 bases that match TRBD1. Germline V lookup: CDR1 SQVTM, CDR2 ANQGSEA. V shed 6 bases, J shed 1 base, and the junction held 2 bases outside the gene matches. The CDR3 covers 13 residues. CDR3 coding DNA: TGCAGCGTCGGGACAGGGGGGTCCTACGAGCAGTACTTC. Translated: CSVGTGGSYEQYF.

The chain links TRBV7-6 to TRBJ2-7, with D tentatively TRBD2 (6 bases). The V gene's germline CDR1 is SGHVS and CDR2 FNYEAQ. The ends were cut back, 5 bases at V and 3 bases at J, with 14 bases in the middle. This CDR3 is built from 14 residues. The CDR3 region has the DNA TGTGCCAGCAGCGCTAGGGACTTGTACTACGAGCAGTACTTC. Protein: CASSARDLYYEQYF.

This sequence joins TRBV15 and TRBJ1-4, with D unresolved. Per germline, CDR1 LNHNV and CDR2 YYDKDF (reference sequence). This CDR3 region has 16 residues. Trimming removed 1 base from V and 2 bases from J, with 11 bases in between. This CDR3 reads CATSRVDGITNEKLFF. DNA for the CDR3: TGTGCCACCAGCAGAGTGGATGGCATTACTAATGAAAAACTGTTTTTT. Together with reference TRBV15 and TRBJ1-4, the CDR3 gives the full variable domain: DAMVIQNPRYQVTQFGKPVTLSCSQTLNHNVMYWYQQKSSQAPKLLFHYYDKDFNNEADTPDNFQSRRPNTSFCFLDIRSPGLGDTAMYLCATSRVDGITNEKLFFGSGTQLSVL.

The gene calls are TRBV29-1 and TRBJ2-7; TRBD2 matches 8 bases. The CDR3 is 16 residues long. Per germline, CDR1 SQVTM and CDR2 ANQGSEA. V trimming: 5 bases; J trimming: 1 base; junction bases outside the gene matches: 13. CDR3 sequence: CSVIPPGREASYEQYF. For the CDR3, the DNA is TGCAGCGTTATCCCCCCCGGGCGGGAGGCTTCCTACGAGCAGTACTTC.

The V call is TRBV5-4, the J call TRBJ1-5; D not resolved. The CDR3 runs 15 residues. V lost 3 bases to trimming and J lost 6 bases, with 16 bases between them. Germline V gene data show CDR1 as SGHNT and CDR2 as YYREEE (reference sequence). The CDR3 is CASSSYGGIGQPQHF. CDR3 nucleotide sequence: TGTGCCAGCAGCTCGTATGGTGGAATAGGTCAGCCCCAGCATTTT.

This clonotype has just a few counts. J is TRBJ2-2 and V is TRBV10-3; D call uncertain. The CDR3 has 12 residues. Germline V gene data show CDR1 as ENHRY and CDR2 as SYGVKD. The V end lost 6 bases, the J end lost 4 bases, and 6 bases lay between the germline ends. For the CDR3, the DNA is TGTGCCATCAGAGACCTCACCGGGGAGCTGTTTTTT. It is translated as CAIRDLTGELFF.

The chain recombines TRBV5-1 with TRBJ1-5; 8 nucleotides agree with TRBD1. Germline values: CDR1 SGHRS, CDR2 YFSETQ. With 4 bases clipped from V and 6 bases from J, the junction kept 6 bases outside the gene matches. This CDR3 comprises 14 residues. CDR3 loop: CASSQQGERQPQHF. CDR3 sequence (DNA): TGCGCCAGCAGCCAACAGGGGGAACGTCAGCCCCAGCATTTT.

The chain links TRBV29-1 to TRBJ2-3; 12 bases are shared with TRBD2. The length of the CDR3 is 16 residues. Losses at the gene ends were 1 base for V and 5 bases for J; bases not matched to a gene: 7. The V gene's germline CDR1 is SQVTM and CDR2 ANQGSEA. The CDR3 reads CSVEAPSGRAIDTQYF. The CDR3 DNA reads TGCAGCGTTGAAGCTCCTAGCGGGAGGGCCATAGATACGCAGTATTTT.

The CDR3 here is CSARGGRTETQYF. CDR3 sequence (DNA): TGCAGTGCTAGAGGCGGGAGGACAGAGACCCAGTACTTC. This rearrangement joins TRBV20-1 to TRBJ2-5; 8 positions agree with TRBD2. Per germline, CDR1 DFQATT and CDR2 SNEGSKA (reference sequence). V shed 1 base and J 4 bases; nucleotides not matched to a gene: 2. The CDR3 is 13 residues long.

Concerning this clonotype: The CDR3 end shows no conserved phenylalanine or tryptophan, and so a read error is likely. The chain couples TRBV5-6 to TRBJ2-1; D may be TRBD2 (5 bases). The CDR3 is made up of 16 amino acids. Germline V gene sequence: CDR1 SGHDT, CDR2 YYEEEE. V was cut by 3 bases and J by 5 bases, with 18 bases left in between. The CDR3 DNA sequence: TGTGCCAGCAGCTGGGGATACTTATCCGGGAACAATGAGCAGTTCTAC. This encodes CASSWGYLSGNNEQFY.

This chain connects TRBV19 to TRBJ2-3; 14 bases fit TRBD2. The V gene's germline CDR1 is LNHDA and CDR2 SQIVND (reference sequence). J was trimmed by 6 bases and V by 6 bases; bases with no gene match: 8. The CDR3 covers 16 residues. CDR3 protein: CASRGTSGRLVDTQYF. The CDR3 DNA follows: TGTGCCAGTAGGGGGACTAGCGGGAGATTGGTGGATACGCAGTATTTT.

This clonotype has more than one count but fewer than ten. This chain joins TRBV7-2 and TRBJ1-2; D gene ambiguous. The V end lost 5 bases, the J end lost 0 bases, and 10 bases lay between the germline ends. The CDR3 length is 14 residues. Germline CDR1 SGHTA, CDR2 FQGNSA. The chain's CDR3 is CASSRTPTNYGYTF. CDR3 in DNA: TGTGCCAGCAGCCGTACCCCCACTAACTATGGCTACACCTTC.

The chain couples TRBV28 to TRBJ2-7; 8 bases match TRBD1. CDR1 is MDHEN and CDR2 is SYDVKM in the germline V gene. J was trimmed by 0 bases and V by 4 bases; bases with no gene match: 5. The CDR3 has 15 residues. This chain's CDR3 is CASSSQGASSYEQYV. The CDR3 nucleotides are TGTGCCAGCAGTTCCCAGGGGGCCAGCTCCTACGAGCAGTACGTC.

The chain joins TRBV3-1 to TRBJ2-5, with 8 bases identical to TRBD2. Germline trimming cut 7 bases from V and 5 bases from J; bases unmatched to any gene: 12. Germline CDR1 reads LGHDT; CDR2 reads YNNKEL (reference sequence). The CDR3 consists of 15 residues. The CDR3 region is CASTRSGRSGETQYF. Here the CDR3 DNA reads TGTGCCAGCACAAGAAGCGGGAGATCCGGGGAGACCCAGTACTTC.

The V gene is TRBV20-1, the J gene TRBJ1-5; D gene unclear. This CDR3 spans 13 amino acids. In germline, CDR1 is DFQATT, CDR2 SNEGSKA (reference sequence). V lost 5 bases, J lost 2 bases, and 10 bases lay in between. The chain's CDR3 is CSARHSGNQPQHF. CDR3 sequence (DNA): TGCAGTGCTCGTCACTCGGGCAATCAGCCCCAGCATTTT.

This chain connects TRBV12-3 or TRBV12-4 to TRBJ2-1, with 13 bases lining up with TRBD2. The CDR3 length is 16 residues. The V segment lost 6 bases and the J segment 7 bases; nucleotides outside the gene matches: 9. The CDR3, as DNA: TGTGCCAGCAGCCCCGGACTAGCGGGAGTTAAGAATGAGCAGTTCTTC. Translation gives CASSPGLAGVKNEQFF.